This T cell receptor beta chain is drawn from a study of PD-L1 blockade in urothelial cancer. Study in general: The number of prior chemotherapy regimens per patient was 0 to 3.

Only in-frame clones appear in the TCRdb table, and some are missing; sequencing was by immunoSEQ multiplex PCR. The sample lists about 87,000 clones, over 80% occurring once. Time point noted: pretreatment peripheral blood. Each patient gave between 1 and 8 samples, pretreatment and on-treatment. V was pared by 7 bases and J by 8 bases, with 9 bases between. The germline V gene has CDR1 MNHNY and CDR2 SVGAGI (reference sequence). This CDR3 is 11 amino acids long. This TCR was sampled from a man in his 60s with urothelial cancer. The J gene is TRBJ2-1, the V gene TRBV6-6, with a possible D match to TRBD2 (5 bases). Here the sequenced sample was PBMCs, taken around atezolizumab (anti-PD-L1) treatment. CDR3 in DNA: TGTGCCAGCATGGTTAGCGATGAGCAGTTCTTC. It specifies CASMVSDEQFF.